This T cell receptor beta chain comes out of a study of shared clonotypes between healthy human individuals. General study points: Against clonotypes common to all four donors, non-shared ones had lower generation probabilities. A small donor pool kept down the genetic and exposure-history diversity that was represented.

Remarks on this clone: What it recognizes is unknown. The same CDR3 is also encoded by other DNA sequences in this sample.

V shed 0 bases, J shed 3 bases, and the junction held 0 bases outside the gene matches. This CDR3 has 14 residues. Germline V gives CDR1 SGHVS, CDR2 FQNEAQ. TCRdb's table, derived via immunoSEQ multiplex PCR, lists solely in-frame clones and lacks some. The top ten hold roughly 0.57% of the sample, which has 950,000 to 1,100,000 clones, around 78% seen once. Sequencing used memory CD4+ T cells from PBMCs. Indicated subset: CD45RA-negative fraction. This sequence originates from a man in his late teens or twenties in good health. Some clones in this sample may be carry-over from other donors' samples. The rearrangement links TRBV7-8 to TRBJ2-3; the match to TRBD2 covers 7 bases. CDR3 DNA: TGTGCCAGCAGCTTAGCGGGAGGGACAGATACGCAGTATTTT. Protein: CASSLAGGTDTQYF.